A single sample is the source of the 23 T cell receptor beta chains below, sequenced in a study of T-cell reconstitution after alpha-beta-depleted transplantation in children. Using unique molecular identifiers, the investigators prepared the TCRbeta library. A single record per CDR3 protein comes from TCRdb applying MiXCR to the PCR reads. The profile shows roughly 500,000 distinct CDR3 sequences, 18% of them singletons. Sequences were derived from PBMCs from the stem cell graft donor, sampled from the stem cell graft. The origin of the receptors is a human donor who donated a stem cell graft to a child with acute lymphoblastic leukemia.

This clonotype has more than one count but fewer than ten. The J gene is TRBJ1-1, the V gene TRBV29-1; D remains unclear. This CDR3 has 12 residues. V shed 5 bases and J shed 4 bases, with 11 bases lying between them. CDR1 is SQVTM and CDR2 is ANQGSEA in the germline V gene. This chain's CDR3 is CSVFGDFTEAFF. Here the CDR3 DNA reads TGCAGCGTTTTCGGGGATTTCACTGAAGCTTTCTTT.

The chain couples TRBV7-9 to TRBJ2-1; the match to TRBD2 covers 8 bases. Trimming at V came to 0 bases and at J to 7 bases, leaving 8 bases not matched to a gene. Germline CDR1 and CDR2: SEHNR and FQNEAQ (reference sequence). The CDR3 sequence is 16 residues long. CDR3 in amino acids: CASSLAIGRDKNEQFF. The CDR3 DNA reads TGTGCCAGCAGCTTAGCGATCGGGAGGGACAAGAATGAGCAGTTCTTC.

This rearrangement joins TRBV20-1 to TRBJ2-1; D may be TRBD2 (6 bases). V was cut by 0 bases and J by 8 bases, with 20 bases left in between. The length of the CDR3 is 16 residues. From germline, CDR1 is DFQATT and CDR2 SNEGSKA (reference sequence). This CDR3 reads CSARDQRVTLLDEQFF. Written as DNA, the CDR3 is TGCAGTGCTAGAGACCAGCGGGTAACCCTTCTCGATGAGCAGTTCTTC.

Comment on this clonotype: Since a much larger clone is just one base distant, this may be a read error. This sequence joins TRBV5-1 and TRBJ2-7; D uncertain. The CDR3 runs to 12 residues. Germline V gives CDR1 SGHRS, CDR2 YFSETQ. The V end was cut by 2 bases, the J end by 1 base, with 4 bases between. CDR3 bases: TGCGCCAGCAGCTTCGAATCCTACGAGCAGTACTTC. This codes for CASSFESYEQYF.

The genes are TRBV7-9 and TRBJ1-5, with TRBD1 matching 11 bases. CDR1 SEHNR and CDR2 FQNEAQ come from the germline V gene (reference sequence). Unmatched junction bases numbered 2, after V lost 5 bases and J lost 5 bases. CDR3 length: 14 residues. CDR3 sequence: CASSLDRGHQPQHF. DNA of the CDR3: TGTGCCAGCAGCCTGGACAGGGGGCATCAGCCCCAGCATTTT.

V usage is TRBV12-5 and J usage is TRBJ2-1; TRBD1 is a possible D gene (5 bases). V was cut by 5 bases and J by 0 bases, with 11 bases left in between. Germline values: CDR1 LGHNT, CDR2 FRNRAP. The length of the CDR3 is 15 residues. The CDR3: CASGADSYSYNEQFF. DNA of the CDR3: TGTGCTAGTGGTGCTGACAGCTACTCCTACAATGAGCAGTTCTTC.

At least ten counts were recorded for this clonotype. The chain links TRBV5-1 to TRBJ2-7; the match to TRBD2 covers 7 bases. V shed 4 bases, J shed 3 bases, and the junction held 1 base outside the gene matches. The germline CDR1 and CDR2 sequences are SGHRS and YFSETQ. The CDR3 contains 12 residues. CDR3 sequence: CASSGRGYEQYF. The CDR3 nucleotides read TGCGCCAGCAGCGGGAGGGGCTACGAGCAGTACTTC.

The table lists this clonotype with many counts. The chain recombines TRBV5-1 with TRBJ2-1, with 7 bases lining up with TRBD1. This CDR3 has 16 amino acids. The V and J ends lost 4 bases and 9 bases, in that order; junction bases with no gene match: 16. Looked up from germline, CDR1 is SGHRS and CDR2 is YFSETQ. CDR3 in amino acids: CASSPRQGRGVGEQFF. Written as DNA, the CDR3 is TGCGCCAGCAGCCCTAGACAGGGTCGGGGCGTTGGTGAGCAGTTCTTC.

The chain uses TRBV11-1 and TRBJ2-1; D might be TRBD1 or TRBD2, each matching 5 bases. Germline CDR1 and CDR2: SGHAT and FQDESV (reference sequence). The V end was cut by 4 bases, the J end by 2 bases, with 21 bases between. The CDR3 has 18 residues. This CDR3 reads CASSSSAVGDSTYNEQFF. The CDR3 DNA reads as TGTGCCAGCAGCTCGTCAGCGGTAGGAGACAGTACCTACAATGAGCAGTTCTTC.

The table lists this clonotype with a few counts. The chain couples TRBV4-1 to TRBJ2-2, with TRBD2 matching over 8 bases. Germline values: CDR1 MGHRA, CDR2 YSYEKL. CDR3 length equals 15 residues. Trimming cost V 5 bases and J 4 bases; bases outside gene matches: 6. As DNA, the CDR3 is TGCGCCAGCAGCAGTCCCGGGACTAGCACCGGGGAGCTGTTTTTT. Its protein product is CASSSPGTSTGELFF.

V usage is TRBV5-1 and J usage is TRBJ2-7; the D gene is possibly TRBD2 (6 bases). CDR1 is SGHRS, CDR2 YFSETQ, per germline. CDR3 length equals 15 residues. V shed 4 bases and J shed 0 bases, with 14 bases lying between them. This chain's CDR3 is CASSPLERASYEQYF. In nucleotides, the CDR3 is TGCGCCAGCAGCCCTCTGGAGCGGGCCTCCTACGAGCAGTACTTC.

The V and J genes are TRBV5-1 and TRBJ2-1, with 8 bases lining up with TRBD2. Germline CDR1 and CDR2: SGHRS and YFSETQ. V was clipped by 4 bases and J by 7 bases; unmatched bases: 7. There are 14 residues in the CDR3. The CDR3 nucleotides are TGCGCCAGCAGCCGCCTTAGCGGGACTAATGAGCAGTTCTTC. Protein product: CASSRLSGTNEQFF. The full variable domain, with the rest looked up from reference TRBV5-1 and TRBJ2-1, is KAGVTQTPRYLIKTRGQQVTLSCSPISGHRSVSWYQQTPGQGLQFLFEYFSETQRNKGNFPGRFSGRQFSNSRSEMNVSTLELGDSALYLCASSRLSGTNEQFFGPGTRLTVL.

This clonotype was picked up a small number of times. The CDR3 loop reads CASSLVESWWGSSYNEQFF. The CDR3 bases are TGTGCCAGCAGCTTAGTGGAGTCGTGGTGGGGGAGCTCCTACAATGAGCAGTTCTTC. The chain combines TRBV11-1 with TRBJ2-1, with D perhaps given as TRBD1 or TRBD2 (5 bases each). The V end was cut by 1 base, the J end by 0 bases, with 19 bases between. CDR1 SGHAT and CDR2 FQDESV come from the germline V gene (reference sequence). The CDR3 is made up of 19 amino acids.

This chain connects TRBV14 to TRBJ1-1, with D tentatively TRBD1 (5 bases). Germline V gene data show CDR1 as SGHDN and CDR2 as FVKESK. This CDR3 has 14 residues. V was shortened by 6 bases and J by 1 base, with 12 bases between the two germline ends. CDR3 bases: TGTGCCAGCAGACGGAGAGGACAGAACACTGAAGCTTTCTTT. Translated, it gives CASRRRGQNTEAFF.

J is TRBJ1-2 and V is TRBV5-6, with D possibly TRBD1 on 5 matching bases. The V end lost 7 bases, the J end lost 3 bases, and 16 bases lay between the germline ends. CDR1 and CDR2 (germline): SGHDT, YYEEEE. CDR3 length: 14 residues. The CDR3 DNA reads as TGTGCCAGCTTGGGATTAGGGGCACACTATGGCTACACCTTC. This encodes CASLGLGAHYGYTF.

This clonotype was seen at least ten times. The CDR3 here is CASSETGTRGTDTQYF. The CDR3 coding sequence is TGTGCCAGCAGTGAGACCGGGACTAGGGGGACAGATACGCAGTATTTT. The chain recombines TRBV6-4 with TRBJ2-3; 8 bases match TRBD2. Trimming at V came to 3 bases and at J to 3 bases, leaving 8 bases not matched to a gene. This CDR3 comprises 16 residues. The germline V gene encodes CDR1 MRHNA and CDR2 SNTAGT.

This clonotype has more than one count but fewer than ten. This chain connects TRBV12-3 or TRBV12-4 to TRBJ2-6, with TRBD2 matching 9 bases. The CDR3 covers 21 residues. The ends lost 2 bases at V and 2 bases at J; junction bases unmatched: 16. CDR3: CASSLLAGSPIQGTGANVLTF. The CDR3 coding sequence is TGTGCCAGCAGTTTACTAGCGGGAAGCCCTATTCAGGGAACTGGGGCCAACGTCCTGACTTTC.

V usage is TRBV5-1 and J usage is TRBJ2-3, with TRBD2 identical over 10 bases. Germline V gene lookup returns CDR1 SGHRS and CDR2 YFSETQ. V shed 6 bases and J 4 bases; nucleotides not matched to a gene: 11. The CDR3 is 16 residues long. This CDR3 is CASTLGLALIPDTQYF. The CDR3 coding sequence is TGCGCCAGCACCCTGGGACTAGCGTTGATCCCAGATACGCAGTATTTT.

The rearrangement joins TRBV4-2 to TRBJ1-2; 9 bases match TRBD1. This CDR3 is built from 16 residues. The J segment lost 7 bases and the V segment lost 0 bases, leaving 9 bases of the junction unmatched. Germline V gene lookup returns CDR1 LGHNA and CDR2 YNFKEQ. CDR3 amino acids: CASSQDGTGRARGYTF. The CDR3, as DNA: TGTGCCAGCAGCCAAGACGGGACAGGGCGGGCCCGTGGCTACACCTTC.

A few counts support this clonotype. This rearrangement joins TRBV12-3 or TRBV12-4 to TRBJ2-6; D is uncertain. The V end was cut by 3 bases, the J end by 11 bases, with 11 bases between. This CDR3 comprises 13 residues. The CDR3 DNA reads as TGTGCCAGCAGTTTCGCAGAGCGCGACGTCCTGACTTTC. This sequence encodes CASSFAERDVLTF.

This clonotype was counted many times. The chain recombines TRBV6-5 with TRBJ1-6; D call uncertain. From germline, CDR1 is MNHEY and CDR2 SVGAGI. Trimming left V 6 bases short and J 7 bases short, with 7 bases between. There are 12 residues in the CDR3. This CDR3 reads CASRFVNSPLHF. The DNA of the CDR3 is TGTGCCAGCAGGTTCGTCAATTCACCCCTCCACTTT.

The chain combines TRBV6-1 with TRBJ2-5; TRBD2 agrees at 8 bases. Germline trimming cut 5 bases from V and 4 bases from J; bases unmatched to any gene: 6. In germline, CDR1 is MNHNS, CDR2 SASEGT. This CDR3 comprises 14 residues. The CDR3 loop is CASSPNRGGETQYF. The CDR3 coding sequence is TGTGCCAGCAGTCCCAATCGGGGGGGAGAGACCCAGTACTTC.

The rearrangement joins TRBV7-3 to TRBJ2-1; 7 nucleotides match TRBD2. After removal of 3 bases from V and 8 bases from J, the junction contained 7 bases not matched to a gene. The CDR3 loop spans 14 amino acids. Per the germline V gene, CDR1 is SGHTA and CDR2 is FQGTGA. CDR3 coding DNA: TGTGCCAGCAGCTTCGGACTAGGCGTGGATGAGCAGTTCTTC. Amino acid sequence: CASSFGLGVDEQFF.